The 17 T cell receptor beta chains in this list originate from one sample, sequenced in a study of PD-1 blockade in classical Hodgkin lymphoma. Patients all relapsed after autologous stem cell transplantation, and there was variation in brentuximab vedotin exposure. Libraries were prepared by immunoSEQ multiplex PCR; TCRdb keeps only in-frame clonotypes and omits some of them. The data show about 10,000 clones, with about 93% seen just once and 12% to 15% held by the top ten. Sequenced material: peripheral blood mononuclear cells (PBMCs), taken at baseline. All receptors come from a human donor with classical Hodgkin lymphoma.

This clone was detected once. This chain uses TRBV6-5 with TRBJ1-1; D uncertain. Germline assignment: CDR1 MNHEY and CDR2 SVGAGI. V lost 0 bases and J lost 2, with 10 bases in between. The CDR3 length is 15 residues. CDR3 DNA sequence: TGTGCCAGCAGTTACTCGAGTCCGGTTAACACTGAAGCTTTCTTT. Protein: CASSYSSPVNTEAFF.

J is TRBJ2-7 and V is TRBV10-1; 8 bases match TRBD2. CDR1 is WNHNN, CDR2 SYGVQD, per germline (reference sequence). Trimming at V came to 7 bases and at J to 1 base, leaving 3 bases not matched to a gene. The CDR3 is made up of 13 amino acids. As DNA, the CDR3 is TGCGCCAGCAAGTCTAGCGGGTCCTACGAGCAGTACTTC. Encoded protein: CASKSSGSYEQYF.

The chain joins TRBV9 to TRBJ1-2, with D possibly being TRBD1 (6 bases). With 3 bases removed from V and 2 bases from J, the gap between germline ends came to 23 bases. Per the germline V gene, CDR1 is SGDLS and CDR2 is YYNGEE. The CDR3 extends over 18 amino acids. Written as DNA, the CDR3 is TGTGCCAGCAGCGCCCCTTCAGGGGTAGGGGCCCCAAACTATGGCTACACCTTC. This codes for CASSAPSGVGAPNYGYTF.

The genes are TRBV5-8 and TRBJ2-2, with D possibly being TRBD1 or TRBD2 (5 bases each). Germline V lookup: CDR1 SGHTS, CDR2 YDEGEE. The CDR3 contains 15 residues. Trimming took 2 bases from V and 4 from J, leaving 12 bases between them. CDR3 in DNA: TGTGCCAGCAGCTTCTGGGGGAGTGGCACCGGGGAGCTGTTTTTT. Its translation is CASSFWGSGTGELFF.

The chain has TRBV15 and TRBJ2-3; 9 bases fit TRBD2. The germline V gene encodes CDR1 LNHNV and CDR2 YYDKDF (reference sequence). With V trimmed by 4 bases and J by 0 bases, 2 bases remained unmatched. The CDR3 runs 15 residues. DNA for the CDR3: TGTGCCACCAGCATTGGACTAGCGAGCACAGATACGCAGTATTTT. The encoded protein is CATSIGLASTDTQYF.

V gene TRBV6-1 combines with J gene TRBJ2-7; a possible D gene is TRBD2 (7 bases). CDR3 length: 15 amino acids. The germline CDR1 and CDR2 sequences are MNHNS and SASEGT. Trimming took off 4 bases at V and 3 bases at J, with 16 bases between the two ends. The CDR3 nucleotides are TGTGCCAGCAGTGGGAGAGGGGGGGATTACTACGAGCAGTACTTC. It encodes CASSGRGGDYYEQYF.

This clone was detected once. The V and J genes are TRBV5-8 and TRBJ2-1, with 8 positions matching TRBD2. Germline V gene sequence: CDR1 SGHTS, CDR2 YDEGEE. The CDR3 has 14 residues. The V segment lost 4 bases and the J segment 8 bases; nucleotides outside the gene matches: 8. CDR3 in amino acids: CASSPSGRSDEQFF. The CDR3 DNA reads as TGTGCCAGCAGCCCGAGCGGGAGAAGCGATGAGCAGTTCTTC.

The J gene is TRBJ2-7, the V gene TRBV21-1. TRBV21-1 constitutes a pseudogene. The CDR3 length is 15 residues. The DNA for the CDR3 is TGTGCCAGCAGCATTGCTGCAACCCCCTTGGGAGAGCAGTACTTC. The encoded protein is CASSIAATPLGEQYF.

The chain uses TRBV28 and TRBJ1-3; TRBD1 agrees at 7 bases. V shed 6 bases and J 0 bases; nucleotides not matched to a gene: 5. The CDR3 extends over 15 amino acids. Germline CDR1 is MDHEN and CDR2 is SYDVKM. The CDR3 DNA sequence: TGTGCCAGCAGAATGGCAGGGGGCTCTGGAAACACCATATATTTT. Translated: CASRMAGGSGNTIYF.

The chain employs TRBV27 and TRBJ2-1, with 9 bases fitting TRBD2. This CDR3 is built from 18 residues. The ends lost 5 bases at V and 0 bases at J; junction bases unmatched: 11. Germline values: CDR1 MNHEY, CDR2 SMNVEV (reference sequence). CDR3 sequence (DNA): TGTGCCAGCAGTCCACTAGCGGGCCAGTTTAGCTCCTACAATGAGCAGTTCTTC. It translates to CASSPLAGQFSSYNEQFF.

This sequence joins TRBV30 and TRBJ2-1, with TRBD2 matching over 8 bases. This CDR3 has 17 amino acids. The J segment lost 1 base and the V segment lost 5 bases, leaving 13 bases of the junction unmatched. Looked up from germline, CDR1 is GTSNPN and CDR2 is SVGIG (reference sequence). CDR3 residues: CAWDRSRTSPSYNEQFF. In nucleotides, the CDR3 is TGTGCCTGGGATAGGAGCCGGACTAGCCCTTCCTACAATGAGCAGTTCTTC.

V gene TRBV19 combines with J gene TRBJ2-7; the match to TRBD1 covers 10 bases. Germline V gene sequence: CDR1 LNHDA, CDR2 SQIVND (reference sequence). This CDR3 contains 13 residues. Trimming took 4 bases from V and 5 from J; bases not matched to a gene: 2. CDR3 DNA sequence: TGTGCCAGTAGTACAGACAGGGGGCACGAGCAGTACTTC. Protein product: CASSTDRGHEQYF.

This chain uses TRBV5-4 with TRBJ2-7; TRBD2 agrees at 8 bases. V was pared by 4 bases and J by 0 bases, with 12 bases of the junction left unmatched. The CDR3 covers 17 residues. Germline CDR1 is SGHNT and CDR2 is YYREEE (reference sequence). The CDR3 spells CASSPELTSASSYEQYF. The CDR3 bases are TGTGCCAGCAGCCCTGAGCTGACTAGCGCATCCTCCTACGAGCAGTACTTC.

This clone was seen a single time. Other DNA sequences in this sample translate to the same CDR3. This chain uses TRBV29-1 with TRBJ2-7; D is perhaps TRBD1 (5 bases). V dropped 3 bases and J dropped 3 bases, with 12 bases sitting between them. This CDR3 is built from 13 residues. Germline CDR1 SQVTM, CDR2 ANQGSEA. The CDR3 bases are TGCAGCGTTGAGGATCAGGGCTACTACGAGCAGTACTTC. Encoded protein: CSVEDQGYYEQYF.

The genes are TRBV2 and TRBJ2-3; no definite D call. Germline values: CDR1 SNHLY, CDR2 FYNNEI. This CDR3 has 11 residues. Deletions cut 8 bases from V and 4 bases from J, with 7 bases between. The CDR3 here is CASHGADTQYF. The CDR3 nucleotides read TGTGCCAGCCACGGAGCAGATACGCAGTATTTT.

The chain couples TRBV28 to TRBJ1-2, with a possible D match to TRBD1 (5 bases). Germline V lookup: CDR1 MDHEN, CDR2 SYDVKM. The CDR3 contains 11 residues. Trimming took off 4 bases at V and 5 bases at J, with 5 bases between the two ends. CDR3 residues: CASSSGYGYTF. The CDR3 nucleotides are TGTGCCAGCAGTTCAGGGTATGGCTACACCTTC.

The chain links TRBV14 to TRBJ2-7, with TRBD2 matching 12 bases. The germline V gene has CDR1 SGHDN and CDR2 FVKESK. Trimming removed 5 bases from V and 3 bases from J; junction bases left unmatched: 14. The CDR3 extends over 18 amino acids. Written as DNA, the CDR3 is TGTGCCAGCAGCGCAACTAGCGGGAGGAGGACCCTCCGCTACGAGCAGTACTTC. This codes for CASSATSGRRTLRYEQYF. Complete variable domain (other parts from reference TRBV14 and TRBJ2-7): EAGVTQFPSHSVIEKGQTVTLRCDPISGHDNLYWYRRVMGKEIKFLLHFVKESKQDESGMPNNRFLAERTGGTYSTLKVQPAELEDSGVYFCASSATSGRRTLRYEQYFGPGTRLTVT.